A single sample is the source of the 17 T cell receptor beta chains below, sequenced in a study of cytomegalovirus exposure and HLA in healthy donors. The PCR was carried out with 60 Vbeta primers and 13 Jbeta primers. Measured with immunoSEQ multiplex PCR; TCRdb has only the in-frame clones, and not every one. The sample records roughly 150,000 clones, around 77% being singletons. The sample consisted of PBMCs. Source of these receptors: a man aged 35 to 55 in good health and CMV-seronegative.

The V gene is TRBV2, the J gene TRBJ2-7; 7 bases agree with TRBD1. CDR1 is SNHLY, CDR2 FYNNEI, per germline. This CDR3 comprises 14 residues. The junction had 6 bases not matched to a gene; V was cut back by 5 bases and J by 2 bases. CDR3 coding DNA: TGTGCCAGCAGTAAACGACAGGGTACCTACGAGCAGTACTTC. Translated, it gives CASSKRQGTYEQYF. Using reference TRBV2 and TRBJ2-7 for the parts outside the CDR3, the full variable domain is EPEVTQTPSHQVTQMGQEVILRCVPISNHLYFYWYRQILGQKVEFLVSFYNNEISEKSEIFDDQFSVERPDGSNFTLKIRSTKLEDSAMYFCASSKRQGTYEQYFGPGTRLTVT.

This clone was seen a few times. J is TRBJ2-5 and V is TRBV11-2; 12 bases line up with TRBD2. In germline, CDR1 is SGHAT, CDR2 FQNNGV. Trimming cost V 5 bases and J 5 bases; bases outside gene matches: 12. CDR3 length: 17 residues. CDR3 nucleotides: TGTGCCAGCAGCCCTCCTAGCGGGAGGGCCCAGGCGGAGACCCAGTACTTC. As protein: CASSPPSGRAQAETQYF.

V usage is TRBV27 and J usage is TRBJ2-2, with D tentatively TRBD1 (5 bases). Germline lookup yields CDR1 MNHEY and CDR2 SMNVEV (reference sequence). V was shortened by 4 bases and J by 5 bases, with 8 bases between the two germline ends. This CDR3 is 13 amino acids long. The CDR3 here is CASSWAGTGELFF. As DNA, the CDR3 is TGTGCCAGCAGTTGGGCAGGGACCGGGGAGCTGTTTTTT.

V gene TRBV4-1 combines with J gene TRBJ2-3, with 10 bases that match TRBD2. V trimming: 6 bases; J trimming: 4 bases; junction bases outside the gene matches: 10. The length of the CDR3 is 16 residues. Germline lookup yields CDR1 MGHRA and CDR2 YSYEKL. DNA of the CDR3: TGCGCCAGCAGTCTTATTAGCGGGAGGAGGTCAGATACGCAGTATTTT. Translating gives CASSLISGRRSDTQYF.

V and J are TRBV27 and TRBJ1-1; no clear D gene. The length of the CDR3 is 16 residues. Germline V gene sequence: CDR1 MNHEY, CDR2 SMNVEV (reference sequence). V was shortened by 2 bases and J by 0 bases, with 13 bases between the two germline ends. The DNA for the CDR3 is TGTGCCAGCAGTTTAATCCGTGACTTCATGAACACTGAAGCTTTCTTT. This codes for CASSLIRDFMNTEAFF.

The chain joins TRBV7-9 to TRBJ1-4, with D tentatively TRBD1 (5 bases). In germline, CDR1 is SEHNR, CDR2 FQNEAQ (reference sequence). V was shortened by 5 bases and J by 8 bases, with 18 bases between the two germline ends. The CDR3 loop spans 15 amino acids. CDR3: CASSLGEGASEKLFF. CDR3 sequence (DNA): TGTGCCAGCAGCCTAGGAGAAGGGGCGAGCGAAAAACTGTTTTTT.

This rearrangement joins TRBV27 to TRBJ1-4; 10 bases align to TRBD1. The V segment lost 6 bases and the J segment 0 bases; nucleotides outside the gene matches: 1. Germline values: CDR1 MNHEY, CDR2 SMNVEV (reference sequence). This CDR3 has 15 amino acids. The CDR3 DNA sequence: TGTGCCAGCAGCGGACAGGGGGCAACTAATGAAAAACTGTTTTTT. Amino acid sequence: CASSGQGATNEKLFF. Full variable domain (missing parts from reference TRBV27 and TRBJ1-4): EAQVTQNPRYLITVTGKKLTVTCSQNMNHEYMSWYRQDPGLGLRQIYYSMNVEVTDKGDVPEGYKVSRKEKRNFPLILESPSPNQTSLYFCASSGQGATNEKLFFGSGTQLSVL.

V gene TRBV6-1 combines with J gene TRBJ2-7, with D hard to call. The CDR3 is 12 residues long. V lost 4 bases to trimming and J lost 2 bases, with 6 bases between them. Germline assignment: CDR1 MNHNS and CDR2 SASEGT. CDR3 protein: CASSAPPYEQYF. CDR3 bases: TGTGCCAGCAGTGCTCCCCCCTACGAGCAGTACTTC.

V is TRBV5-4 and J is TRBJ1-3; TRBD1 matches 9 bases. The junction had 6 bases not matched to a gene; V was cut back by 5 bases and J by 0 bases. The length of the CDR3 is 16 residues. Germline-derived CDR1 and CDR2 are SGHNT and YYREEE (reference sequence). CDR3 DNA: TGTGCCAGCAGACCCGGGACAGGGTTCTCTGGAAACACCATATATTTT. Encoded protein: CASRPGTGFSGNTIYF.

The chain is built from TRBV4-1 and TRBJ1-1; D is perhaps TRBD1 (5 bases). The CDR3 covers 16 residues. V lost 0 bases, J lost 2 bases, and 13 bases lay in between. The germline V gene encodes CDR1 MGHRA and CDR2 YSYEKL. For the CDR3, the DNA is TGCGCCAGCAGCCAAGATACCACAGGTCGAAACACTGAAGCTTTCTTT. It translates to CASSQDTTGRNTEAFF.

This clone was picked up a small number of times. V gene TRBV6-1 combines with J gene TRBJ1-1, with D hard to call. The ends were cut back, 6 bases at V and 1 base at J, with 9 bases in the middle. This CDR3 spans 13 amino acids. Germline CDR1 is MNHNS and CDR2 is SASEGT. CDR3 nucleotides: TGTGCCAGCAGATCCTCCAGGAACACTGAAGCTTTCTTT. The encoded protein is CASRSSRNTEAFF.

This rearrangement joins TRBV25-1 to TRBJ2-1; TRBD1 matches 8 bases. Trimming at V came to 6 bases and at J to 6 bases, leaving 4 bases not matched to a gene. The CDR3 totals 13 residues. Germline V lookup: CDR1 MGHDK, CDR2 SYGVNS. The CDR3 here is CASRRQGTNEQFF. DNA for the CDR3: TGTGCCAGCAGACGACAGGGGACCAATGAGCAGTTCTTC.

V is TRBV28 and J is TRBJ2-7; a possible D gene is TRBD1 (6 bases). CDR1 and CDR2 (germline): MDHEN, SYDVKM. The CDR3 is 11 residues long. V shed 5 bases and J shed 6 bases, with 8 bases lying between them. The chain's CDR3 is CASSPTGEQYF. The CDR3 nucleotides read TGTGCCAGCAGTCCGACAGGCGAGCAGTACTTC.

The CDR3 is CASSVGWAGGGYEQFF. The CDR3 DNA follows: TGTGCCAGCAGCGTAGGATGGGCGGGAGGTGGATATGAGCAGTTCTTC. This chain joins TRBV9 and TRBJ2-1; 8 bases match TRBD2. V lost 0 bases and J lost 8; bases outside the gene matches: 10. From germline, CDR1 is SGDLS and CDR2 YYNGEE. The CDR3 consists of 16 residues. The whole variable domain, remainder taken from reference TRBV9 and TRBJ2-1, is DSGVTQTPKHLITATGQRVTLRCSPRSGDLSVYWYQQSLDQGLQFLIQYYNGEERAKGNILERFSAQQFPDLHSELNLSSLELGDSALYFCASSVGWAGGGYEQFFGPGTRLTVL.

The gene calls are TRBV19 and TRBJ2-7; the D gene is possibly TRBD1 (6 bases). The V gene lost 4 bases and the J gene lost 5 bases, with 12 bases spanning the gap. There are 13 residues in the CDR3. CDR1 is LNHDA and CDR2 is SQIVND in the germline V gene (reference sequence). The CDR3 protein is CASSRFPGDEQYF. In nucleotides, the CDR3 is TGTGCCAGTAGTAGGTTCCCAGGGGACGAGCAGTACTTC.

The chain couples TRBV5-1 to TRBJ1-1; D unclear. The germline V gene has CDR1 SGHRS and CDR2 YFSETQ. CDR3 size: 15 residues. Trimming left V 0 bases short and J 1 base short, with 10 bases between. CDR3 residues: CASSLGTRENTEAFF. DNA for the CDR3: TGCGCCAGCAGCTTGGGGACGAGGGAGAACACTGAAGCTTTCTTT.

The V and J genes are TRBV18 and TRBJ1-4, with 8 bases that match TRBD1. The V gene's germline CDR1 is KGHSH and CDR2 LQKENI. V shed 5 bases, J shed 3 bases, and the junction held 2 bases outside the gene matches. CDR3 size: 14 residues. CDR3: CASSTGGPNEKLFF. The CDR3 DNA reads as TGTGCCAGCTCAACAGGGGGTCCTAATGAAAAACTGTTTTTT.